This TCR beta chain came from a study of response to subunit inactivated influenza vaccine. This CDR3 is 14 amino acids long. The germline V gene encodes CDR1 SGHRS and CDR2 YFSETQ. V lost 4 bases and J lost 8; bases outside the gene matches: 6. Study-level findings and limits: With each seasonal influenza vaccination, the authors suggested, few new T cells are recruited.

TCRdb independently ran MiXCR on the RT-PCR reads; one entry per CDR3 protein. The sample has some 850,000 distinct CDR3 sequences, roughly 20% seen once. This clonotype was observed a few times. The antigen remains undetermined. The source is a man over 45 who received an inactivated influenza vaccine. Sequencing used PBMCs from blood, obtained roughly 5 days after vaccination. This chain connects TRBV5-1 to TRBJ2-7; TRBD2 aligns across 13 bases. CDR3 sequence (DNA): TGCGCCAGCAGCACCGGGACTAGCGGGACAAAGCAGTACTTC. Its translation is CASSTGTSGTKQYF.